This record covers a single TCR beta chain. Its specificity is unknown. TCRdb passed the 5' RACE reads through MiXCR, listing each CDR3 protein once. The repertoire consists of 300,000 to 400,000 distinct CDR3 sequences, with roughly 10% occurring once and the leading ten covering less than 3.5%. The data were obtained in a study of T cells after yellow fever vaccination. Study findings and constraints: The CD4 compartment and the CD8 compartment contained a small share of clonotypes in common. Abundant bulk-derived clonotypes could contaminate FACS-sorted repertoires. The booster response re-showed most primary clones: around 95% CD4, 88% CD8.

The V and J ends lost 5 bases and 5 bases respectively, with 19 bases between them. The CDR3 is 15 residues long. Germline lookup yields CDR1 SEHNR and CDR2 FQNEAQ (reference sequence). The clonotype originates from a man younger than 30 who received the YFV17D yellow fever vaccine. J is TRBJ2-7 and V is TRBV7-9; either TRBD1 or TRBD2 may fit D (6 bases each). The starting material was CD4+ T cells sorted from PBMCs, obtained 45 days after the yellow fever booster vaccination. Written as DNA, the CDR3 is TGTGCCAGCAGCCGACGGGGGCAGGTAGGCGACGAGCAGTACTTC. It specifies CASSRRGQVGDEQYF.